This T cell receptor (beta chain) was profiled in a study of OX40 agonist ivuxolimab in advanced cancers. Some clones are missing from TCRdb's copy, which holds only in-frame ones; the method was immunoSEQ multiplex PCR. The sample has some 95,000 clones; about 85% are singletons. General study results and limits: CD4+ and CD8+ blood T cells expanded clonally by week 6 at 0.1 to 3.0 mg/kg. Some of the lowest clonal expansion was seen in partial responders at 0.1-3.0 mg/kg.

Trimming left V 1 base short and J 6 bases short, with 14 bases between. From germline, CDR1 is SGHVS and CDR2 FQNEAQ. There are 15 residues in the CDR3. As concerns this clone: What it binds is unknown.

Sequenced here: CD4+ or CD8+ T cells sorted from blood, sampled in a trial of the OX40 agonist ivuxolimab. The rearrangement links TRBV7-8 to TRBJ2-3; no clear D. The sequence was collected from an adult with an advanced solid tumor such as melanoma, head and neck, liver or kidney cancer. CDR3 protein: CASSLGGSTPDTQYF. The CDR3 DNA reads as TGTGCCAGCAGCTTAGGTGGCAGTACCCCGGATACGCAGTATTTT.